Below are 20 T cell receptor beta chains sequenced from a single sample in a study of beta chain features in type 1 diabetes. The whole isolated RNA underwent reverse transcription, so sequencing captured expressed TCRB transcripts. Sequencing was performed with immunoSEQ multiplex PCR; in TCRdb, only in-frame clones are kept and a portion is missing. The table records hundreds of thousands of clones, roughly 15% of them present only once. The sequenced material came from naive CD4+ T cells from blood. The receptor set was obtained from a woman between 18 and 29 years old in good health.

The V gene is TRBV7-2, the J gene TRBJ2-3; a possible D gene is TRBD2 (6 bases). The germline V and J ends were trimmed by 9 bases and 6 bases, with 16 bases remaining between them. There are 13 residues in the CDR3. The V gene's germline CDR1 is SGHTA and CDR2 FQGNSA. The CDR3 protein is CASKNTGVDTQYF. Here the CDR3 DNA reads TGTGCCAGTAAAAATACGGGAGTTGATACGCAGTATTTT.

This clone was counted only a few times. This specimen includes other DNA sequences encoding the same CDR3. The rearrangement joins TRBV7-9 to TRBJ2-3, with unresolved D. Germline-derived CDR1 and CDR2 are SEHNR and FQNEAQ (reference sequence). The CDR3 sequence is 12 residues long. V lost 1 base and J 6 bases, leaving 5 bases between the germline ends. This chain's CDR3 is CASSLVADTQYF. DNA of the CDR3: TGTGCCAGCAGCTTAGTCGCGGATACGCAGTATTTT.

V gene TRBV15 combines with J gene TRBJ2-4, with D hard to call. Germline V gene sequence: CDR1 LNHNV, CDR2 YYDKDF (reference sequence). This CDR3 has 16 amino acids. V was clipped by 5 bases and J by 1 base, with 15 bases between them. The CDR3 nucleotides are TGTGCCACCAGCCTTAAAGGGTCCTTGGCCAAAAACATTCAGTACTTC. This codes for CATSLKGSLAKNIQYF. Using reference TRBV15 and TRBJ2-4 for the parts outside the CDR3, the full variable domain is DAMVIQNPRYQVTQFGKPVTLSCSQTLNHNVMYWYQQKSSQAPKLLFHYYDKDFNNEADTPDNFQSRRPNTSFCFLDIRSPGLGDTAMYLCATSLKGSLAKNIQYFGAGTRLSVL.

This clone has more than one count but fewer than ten. The chain joins TRBV7-2 to TRBJ2-7, with a weak D call TRBD1 (6 bases). CDR3 length: 15 amino acids. Germline lookup yields CDR1 SGHTA and CDR2 FQGNSA. V was cut by 0 bases and J by 7 bases, with 16 bases left in between. The CDR3 protein is CASSLAGTRVSEQYF. The CDR3 bases are TGTGCCAGCAGCTTAGCCGGGACAAGGGTATCTGAGCAGTACTTC.

As to this clone: The identical CDR3 is also encoded by other nucleotide sequences in the sample. The chain has TRBV2 and TRBJ2-1; 7 nucleotides line up with TRBD2. Germline trimming cut 3 bases from V and 4 bases from J; bases unmatched to any gene: 0. From germline, CDR1 is SNHLY and CDR2 FYNNEI. This CDR3 has 13 residues. The DNA for the CDR3 is TGTGCCAGCAGTGAGGGACTATACAATGAGCAGTTCTTC. Encoded protein: CASSEGLYNEQFF.

This CDR3 is CASSYPIADTQYF. The CDR3 nucleotides are TGTGCCAGCAGTTACCCTATAGCAGATACGCAGTATTTT. The rearrangement joins TRBV6-6 to TRBJ2-3; unclear D gene. The CDR3 is 13 amino acids. Per germline, CDR1 MNHNY and CDR2 SVGAGI (reference sequence). Trimming shortened V by 2 bases and J by 4 bases, and 7 bases separated the two germline ends.

The V call is TRBV4-2, the J call TRBJ2-5, with 8 bases fitting TRBD2. Trimming cost V 2 bases and J 4 bases; bases outside gene matches: 3. CDR1 LGHNA and CDR2 YNFKEQ come from the germline V gene. The CDR3 is 14 residues long. CDR3 DNA: TGTGCCAGCAGCCAAACAACTAGCGGAGAGACCCAGTACTTC. It translates to CASSQTTSGETQYF.

This clone has only one observation. CDR3 loop: CASSYSYVKAYEQYF. DNA for the CDR3: TGTGCCAGCAGTTACTCCTACGTGAAAGCCTACGAGCAGTACTTC. The chain combines TRBV6-5 with TRBJ2-7; D is undetermined. Germline V CDR1 and CDR2: MNHEY, SVGAGI. The CDR3 has 15 amino acids. V lost 0 bases to trimming and J lost 2 bases, with 11 bases between them.

This clone was seen more than once but under ten times. The chain uses TRBV7-9 and TRBJ1-4; weak D call: TRBD1 (6 bases). The V end lost 5 bases, the J end lost 8 bases, and 15 bases lay between the germline ends. The CDR3 is 14 amino acids. CDR1 is SEHNR, CDR2 FQNEAQ, per germline (reference sequence). Written as DNA, the CDR3 is TGTGCCAGCAGCCCGGGACCGGGACACGAAAAACTGTTTTTT. This encodes CASSPGPGHEKLFF.

The table lists this clone with a few counts. This chain joins TRBV9 and TRBJ1-5; 8 nucleotides align to TRBD1. Germline CDR1 SGDLS, CDR2 YYNGEE. J gave up 4 bases and V 10 bases, and 7 bases lay outside the gene matches. CDR3 size: 13 residues. The CDR3 is CAAKGTGNQPQHF. Written as DNA, the CDR3 is TGTGCCGCCAAGGGGACAGGTAATCAGCCCCAGCATTTT. The whole variable domain, remainder taken from reference TRBV9 and TRBJ1-5, is DSGVTQTPKHLITATGQRVTLRCSPRSGDLSVYWYQQSLDQGLQFLIQYYNGEERAKGNILERFSAQQFPDLHSELNLSSLELGDSALYFCAAKGTGNQPQHFGDGTRLSIL.

In this sample, this clone turned up a few times. J is TRBJ2-1 and V is TRBV19, with D possibly TRBD2 on 6 matching bases. V was clipped by 5 bases and J by 0 bases, with 14 bases between them. CDR1 LNHDA and CDR2 SQIVND come from the germline V gene (reference sequence). CDR3 length: 16 residues. The CDR3 bases are TGTGCCAGTAGTTTCTATAGCGGCGACTCCTACAATGAGCAGTTCTTC. Protein: CASSFYSGDSYNEQFF. Using reference TRBV19 and TRBJ2-1 for the parts outside the CDR3, the full variable domain is DGGITQSPKYLFRKEGQNVTLSCEQNLNHDAMYWYRQDPGQGLRLIYYSQIVNDFQKGDIAEGYSVSREKKESFPLTVTSAQKNPTAFYLCASSFYSGDSYNEQFFGPGTRLTVL.

This clone showed up just a few times. J is TRBJ2-5 and V is TRBV11-2; TRBD2 aligns across 8 bases. J lost 4 bases, V lost 1 base, and 11 bases had no gene match. From germline, CDR1 is SGHAT and CDR2 FQNNGV. The CDR3 covers 17 residues. CDR3 in DNA: TGTGCCAGCAGCTTAGCTCTTAGCGGGAACCCCCGAGAGACCCAGTACTTC. Protein product: CASSLALSGNPRETQYF.

J is TRBJ2-1 and V is TRBV7-9, with D hard to call. The V gene lost 3 bases and the J gene lost 8 bases, with 8 bases spanning the gap. Germline V gene sequence: CDR1 SEHNR, CDR2 FQNEAQ (reference sequence). CDR3 length equals 12 residues. CDR3 sequence (DNA): TGTGCCAGCAGCTTCATAGACCATGAGCAGTTCTTC. It encodes CASSFIDHEQFF. The complete variable domain, with remaining parts taken from reference TRBV7-9 and TRBJ2-1, reads DTGVSQNPRHKITKRGQNVTFRCDPISEHNRLYWYRQTLGQGPEFLTYFQNEAQLEKSRLLSDRFSAERPKGSFSTLEIQRTEQGDSAMYLCASSFIDHEQFFGPGTRLTVL.

V usage is TRBV6-5 and J usage is TRBJ1-2; no clear D. Trimming stripped 2 bases from V and 3 bases from J, with 10 bases between. The CDR3 runs 14 residues. From germline, CDR1 is MNHEY and CDR2 SVGAGI. As DNA, the CDR3 is TGTGCCAGCAGTTACCCCCCGGAGGACTATGGCTACACCTTC. Its translation is CASSYPPEDYGYTF.

This chain joins TRBV13 and TRBJ2-7; 8 bases are a match to TRBD1. In germline, CDR1 is PRHDT, CDR2 FYEKMQ (reference sequence). V trimming: 5 bases; J trimming: 7 bases; junction bases outside the gene matches: 7. The CDR3 contains 13 residues. The CDR3 here is CASSQRQGWEQYF. CDR3 DNA: TGTGCCAGCAGCCAGCGACAGGGGTGGGAGCAGTACTTC.

The chain carries TRBV7-9 and TRBJ2-3, with TRBD2 matching 8 bases. V lost 5 bases and J lost 2; bases outside the gene matches: 12. The CDR3 extends over 17 amino acids. Per germline, CDR1 SEHNR and CDR2 FQNEAQ (reference sequence). CDR3 loop: CASSPGTSLRDTDTQYF. The CDR3 region has the DNA TGTGCCAGCAGCCCAGGGACTAGTCTGCGAGACACAGATACGCAGTATTTT.

This clone was detected a few times. This sequence joins TRBV7-2 and TRBJ2-1; D ambiguous. This CDR3 has 13 residues. Trimming cost V 2 bases and J 7 bases, with 9 bases left between them. CDR1 is SGHTA and CDR2 is FQGNSA in the germline V gene. CDR3 DNA sequence: TGTGCCAGCAGCTTACAGGATGGTAATGAGCAGTTCTTC. This sequence encodes CASSLQDGNEQFF.

This clone was counted a few times. V is TRBV4-3 and J is TRBJ2-1; 11 nucleotides align to TRBD2. From germline, CDR1 is LGHNA and CDR2 YSLEER. The CDR3 covers 17 residues. V trimming: 1 base; J trimming: 4 bases; junction bases outside the gene matches: 6. The CDR3 loop reads CASSQAVGTSGYNEQFF. Here the CDR3 DNA reads TGCGCCAGCAGCCAAGCGGTCGGGACTAGCGGTTACAATGAGCAGTTCTTC.

This sequence joins TRBV20-1 and TRBJ2-5; unclear D gene. The CDR3 totals 10 residues. The germline V and J ends were trimmed by 5 bases and 6 bases, with 7 bases remaining between them. The germline V gene encodes CDR1 DFQATT and CDR2 SNEGSKA (reference sequence). As DNA, the CDR3 is TGCAGTGCTCAGGAGAAGACCCAGTACTTC. This sequence encodes CSAQEKTQYF.

This clone was counted a few times. The CDR3 is CASSWLAATDTQYF. The CDR3 DNA is TGTGCCAGCAGTTGGCTAGCGGCCACAGATACGCAGTATTTT. This rearrangement joins TRBV2 to TRBJ2-3; 7 bases are shared with TRBD2. V lost 5 bases to trimming and J lost 2 bases; unmatched junction nucleotides: 4. Germline values: CDR1 SNHLY, CDR2 FYNNEI. CDR3 length equals 14 residues.